This TCR beta chain was sequenced for a study of vaccination effects on CD4 cells after COVID-19. Background on the study: About 2 million PBMC per well received approximately 10 IU/ml IL-2 and approximately 10 ug/ml peptides in culture.

As regards this clone: Its specificity is not known.

Only in-frame clones appear in the TCRdb table, and some are missing; sequencing was by immunoSEQ multiplex PCR. Seen here are about 44,000 clones, 76% observed once, and the top ten hold about 3.7%. Researchers isolated CD4+ T cells once roughly nine days of culture had elapsed. Sometime from March through December 2020, the person acquired a SARS-CoV-2 infection that PCR confirmed. Each participant received a vaccine that was either BNT162b2 or mRNA-1273, given as two doses. CDR3 size: 14 residues. Trimming cost V 1 base and J 3 bases; bases outside gene matches: 0. Per the germline V gene, CDR1 is SGHNT and CDR2 is YENEEA.

The genes are TRBV11-3 and TRBJ2-3; TRBD2 matches at 8 bases. The sequence was collected from a human donor who had a prior SARS-CoV-2 infection. This material consisted of CD4+ T cells from PBMCs cultured without peptide, taken after COVID-19 vaccination. The CDR3 DNA follows: TGTGCCAGCAGCTTAGGCGGGAGGACAGATACGCAGTATTTT. This translates into CASSLGGRTDTQYF.